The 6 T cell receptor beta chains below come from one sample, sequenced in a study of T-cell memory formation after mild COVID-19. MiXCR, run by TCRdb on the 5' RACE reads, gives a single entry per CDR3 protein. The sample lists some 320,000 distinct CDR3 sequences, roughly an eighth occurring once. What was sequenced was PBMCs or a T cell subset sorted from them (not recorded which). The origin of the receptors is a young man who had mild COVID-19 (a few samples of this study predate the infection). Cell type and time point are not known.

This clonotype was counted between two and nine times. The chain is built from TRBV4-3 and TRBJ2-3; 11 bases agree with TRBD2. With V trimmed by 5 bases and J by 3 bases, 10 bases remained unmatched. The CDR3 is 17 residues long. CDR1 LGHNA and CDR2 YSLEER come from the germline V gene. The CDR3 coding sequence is TGCGCCAGCAGCACGGGGATCGGACTAGCGGGTACAGATACGCAGTATTTT. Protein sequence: CASSTGIGLAGTDTQYF.

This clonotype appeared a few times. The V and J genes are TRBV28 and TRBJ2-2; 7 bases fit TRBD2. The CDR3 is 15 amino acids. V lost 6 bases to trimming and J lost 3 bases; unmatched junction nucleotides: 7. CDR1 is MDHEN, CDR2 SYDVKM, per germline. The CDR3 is CASSPPGGYTGELFF. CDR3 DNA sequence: TGTGCCAGCAGCCCGCCGGGGGGTTACACCGGGGAGCTGTTTTTT.

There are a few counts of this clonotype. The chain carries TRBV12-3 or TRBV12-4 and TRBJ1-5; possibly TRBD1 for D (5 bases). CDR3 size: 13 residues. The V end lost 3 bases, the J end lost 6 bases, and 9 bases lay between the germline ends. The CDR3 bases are TGTGCCAGCAGTTTGGGGCGGGCTCAGCCCCAGCATTTT. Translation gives CASSLGRAQPQHF.

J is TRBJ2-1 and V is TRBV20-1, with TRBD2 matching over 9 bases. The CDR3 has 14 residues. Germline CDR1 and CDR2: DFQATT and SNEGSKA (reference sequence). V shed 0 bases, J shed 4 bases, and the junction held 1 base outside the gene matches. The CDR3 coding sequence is TGCAGTGCTAGAGAGGGACTAGCATACAATGAGCAGTTCTTC. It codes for CSAREGLAYNEQFF.

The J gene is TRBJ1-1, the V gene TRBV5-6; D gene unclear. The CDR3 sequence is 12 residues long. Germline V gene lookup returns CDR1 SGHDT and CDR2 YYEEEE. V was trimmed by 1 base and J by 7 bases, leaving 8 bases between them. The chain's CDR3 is CASSLYGFEAFF. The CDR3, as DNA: TGTGCCAGCAGCTTGTACGGGTTTGAAGCTTTCTTT.

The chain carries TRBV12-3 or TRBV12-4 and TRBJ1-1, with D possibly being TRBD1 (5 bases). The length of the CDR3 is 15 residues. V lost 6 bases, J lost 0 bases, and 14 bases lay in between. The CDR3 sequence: CASSRGRTLNTEAFF. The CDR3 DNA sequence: TGTGCCAGCAGCCGGGGACGGACCCTGAACACTGAAGCTTTCTTT.